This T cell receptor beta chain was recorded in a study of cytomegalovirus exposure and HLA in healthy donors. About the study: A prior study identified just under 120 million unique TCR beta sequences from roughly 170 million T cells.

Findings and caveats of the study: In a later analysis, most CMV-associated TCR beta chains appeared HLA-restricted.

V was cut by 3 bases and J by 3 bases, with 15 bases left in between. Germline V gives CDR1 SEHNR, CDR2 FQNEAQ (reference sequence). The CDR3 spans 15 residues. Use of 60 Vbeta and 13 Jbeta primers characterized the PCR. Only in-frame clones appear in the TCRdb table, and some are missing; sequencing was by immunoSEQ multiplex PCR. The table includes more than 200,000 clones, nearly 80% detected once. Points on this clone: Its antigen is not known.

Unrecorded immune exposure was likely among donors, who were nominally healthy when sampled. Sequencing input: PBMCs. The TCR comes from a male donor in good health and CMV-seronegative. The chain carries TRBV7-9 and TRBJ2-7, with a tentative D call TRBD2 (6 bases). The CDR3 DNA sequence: TGTGCCAGCAGCTTGTACGGGGAGGAGTACTACGAGCAGTACTTC. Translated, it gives CASSLYGEEYYEQYF.